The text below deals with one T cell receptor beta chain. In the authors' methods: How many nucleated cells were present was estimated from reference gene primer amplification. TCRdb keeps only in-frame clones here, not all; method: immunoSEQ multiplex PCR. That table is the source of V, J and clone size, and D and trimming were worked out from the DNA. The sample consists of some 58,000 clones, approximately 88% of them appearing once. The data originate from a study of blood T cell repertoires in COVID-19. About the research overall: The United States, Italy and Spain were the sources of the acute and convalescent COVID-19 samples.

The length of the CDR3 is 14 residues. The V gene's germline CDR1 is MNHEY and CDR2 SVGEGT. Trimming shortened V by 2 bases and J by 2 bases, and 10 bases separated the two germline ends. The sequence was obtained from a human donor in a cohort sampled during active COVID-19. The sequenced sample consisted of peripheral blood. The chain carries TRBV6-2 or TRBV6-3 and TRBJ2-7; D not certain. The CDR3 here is CASSYNGFPYEQYF. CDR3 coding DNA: TGTGCCAGCAGTTACAATGGCTTTCCCTACGAGCAGTACTTC.